Each of the 7 T cell receptor beta chains below was sequenced from the same sample in a study of blood T cell repertoires in COVID-19. The assay was immunoSEQ multiplex PCR, and TCRdb's table has in-frame clones only and misses some. This table holds fewer than 350,000 clones, around 85% found once. The sample was PBMCs or T cells enriched from blood (not recorded which). These receptors came from a middle-aged woman with acute COVID-19.

The rearrangement joins TRBV2 to TRBJ1-5; TRBD1 matches at 7 bases. The trim removed 5 bases at V and 1 base at J, leaving 5 bases unmatched. From germline, CDR1 is SNHLY and CDR2 FYNNEI. The CDR3 is 15 residues long. Here the CDR3 reads CASSLRDRSNQPQHF. CDR3 coding DNA: TGTGCCAGCAGTCTCCGGGACAGAAGCAATCAGCCCCAGCATTTT.

The genes are TRBV27 and TRBJ2-2, with 7 bases aligning to TRBD1. This CDR3 spans 16 amino acids. The V gene's germline CDR1 is MNHEY and CDR2 SMNVEV (reference sequence). V lost 2 bases to trimming and J lost 5 bases; unmatched junction nucleotides: 8. In DNA form, the CDR3 reads TGTGCCAGCAGTTTACCCGGGACAGATCCGACCGGGGAGCTGTTTTTT. It specifies CASSLPGTDPTGELFF.

This rearrangement joins TRBV4-3 to TRBJ1-1; D might be TRBD1 (5 bases). V was pared by 3 bases and J by 0 bases, with 14 bases between. The CDR3 totals 16 residues. Per germline, CDR1 LGHNA and CDR2 YSLEER. The DNA of the CDR3 is TGCGCCAGCAGCCAGGACCGACAGCCAGTGAACACTGAAGCTTTCTTT. Its translation: CASSQDRQPVNTEAFF.

The chain uses TRBV28 and TRBJ1-1; D is perhaps TRBD1 (5 bases). The CDR3 has 12 residues. Trimming pared 1 base from V and 8 bases from J, leaving 8 bases between. Germline V lookup: CDR1 MDHEN, CDR2 SYDVKM. The CDR3 nucleotides read TGTGCCAGCAGTTTATACAACAGGGAAGCTTTCTTT. It is translated as CASSLYNREAFF.

The chain combines TRBV6-5 with TRBJ1-1; a weak D match, TRBD1 (5 bases). The length of the CDR3 is 15 residues. V lost 6 bases to trimming and J lost 0 bases, with 14 bases between them. CDR1 is MNHEY, CDR2 SVGAGI, per germline. The CDR3 here is CASSWEGQVNTEAFF. The CDR3 coding sequence is TGTGCCAGCAGCTGGGAGGGGCAGGTGAACACTGAAGCTTTCTTT.

The gene calls are TRBV9 and TRBJ2-3; TRBD2 matches 10 bases. CDR1 is SGDLS and CDR2 is YYNGEE in the germline V gene. V was clipped by 6 bases and J by 3 bases; unmatched bases: 7. The CDR3 has 15 amino acids. The CDR3 protein is CASTLAGGRTDTQYF. In nucleotides, the CDR3 is TGTGCCAGCACCTTAGCGGGGGGTAGGACAGATACGCAGTATTTT.

This chain uses TRBV20-1 with TRBJ2-1; TRBD2 is a possible D gene (5 bases). The CDR3 has 16 amino acids. With 3 bases removed from V and 7 bases from J, the gap between germline ends came to 22 bases. The germline CDR1 and CDR2 sequences are DFQATT and SNEGSKA (reference sequence). CDR3 coding DNA: TGCAGTGCTAGTGCCCTTGGAAGCGGTTTAGTAAATGAGCAGTTCTTC. Encoded protein: CSASALGSGLVNEQFF.